The TCR beta chain under discussion was sequenced for a study of blood T cell repertoires in COVID-19. Study-level information: Sources were T cells, B-cell-depleted T cells, or PBMCs; the material itself was cDNA or gDNA.

The CDR3 length is 12 residues. After removal of 10 bases from V and 1 base from J, the junction contained 3 bases not matched to a gene. CDR1 LNHDA and CDR2 SQIVND come from the germline V gene (reference sequence). Authors' data handling: Reference gene primer amplification gave nucleated cell count estimates. The protocol was immunoSEQ multiplex PCR, while the TCRdb copy is restricted to in-frame clones and leaves out a portion. Clone size and V and J calls were adopted from that table, with D and trimming inferred from the DNA. The sample contains about 170,000 clones, approximately 86% of which appear only once. Followed longitudinally, the Seattle patients had been enrolled during active infection.

The chain recombines TRBV19 with TRBJ2-5, with 7 nucleotides matching TRBD1. This receptor was obtained from a woman between 40 and 55 years old with COVID-19, enrolled during active disease. Sequencing input: peripheral blood. CDR3 protein: CATRQGQETQYF. For the CDR3, the DNA is TGTGCCACCCGACAGGGCCAAGAGACCCAGTACTTC.